Listed here is a single T cell receptor beta chain. This CDR3 is 15 amino acids long. The J segment lost 7 bases and the V segment lost 7 bases, leaving 13 bases of the junction unmatched. Per the germline V gene, CDR1 is MNHGY and CDR2 is SAAAGT. Treatment in this sample: randomized to nivolumab then ipilimumab (arm A) or the reverse (arm B). Produced via immunoSEQ multiplex PCR; TCRdb's table is partial and in-frame only. The repertoire holds around 4,800 clones, about 40% seen once, with roughly 6.5% in the top ten. The data are from a study of sequential checkpoint blockade in melanoma. The clonotype originates from a human donor with melanoma. The chain recombines TRBV6-8 with TRBJ2-7; 10 bases line up with TRBD2. The sample here was tumor tissue (inferred from file names), taken from a patient given nivolumab and ipilimumab in sequence. The CDR3 sequence: CASIGGLAGAGEQYF. CDR3 sequence (DNA): TGTGCCAGCATTGGGGGTCTAGCGGGAGCGGGAGAGCAGTACTTC.